Here is one T cell receptor beta chain with its context. The antigen is undetermined. This entry is derived from a study of CD8+ T cells in alopecia areata. Study-level findings and limits: Relative to normal scalp, lesional scalp, especially alopecia totalis/universalis, showed higher clonality.

Sequencing templates came from extracted RNA that was reverse transcribed into cDNA. The assay was immunoSEQ multiplex PCR, and TCRdb's table has in-frame clones only and misses some. The data hold 180,000 or so clones, with just over 65% observed a single time. The CDR3 covers 12 residues. The V end lost 5 bases, the J end lost 6 bases, and 7 bases lay between the germline ends. CDR1 and CDR2 (germline): MNHNY, SVGAGI (reference sequence). Sequences were derived from CD8+ T cells sorted from blood, sampled at week 0. This receptor was obtained from a human donor with alopecia areata. The rearrangement links TRBV6-6 to TRBJ2-2; D remains ambiguous. The CDR3 nucleotides read TGTGCCAGCAGTCCCTTCCCCGGGGAGCTGTTTTTT. This translates into CASSPFPGELFF.